What follows describes a single T cell receptor beta chain. Its specificity is unknown. The data originate from a study of shared clonotypes between healthy human individuals. Naive CD8 cells were CD45RO-negative, positively selected for CCR7, excluding terminally differentiated effector memory CD45RA+ cells. Original processing methods: In the immunoSEQ data, sequences were junction-only and lacked quality scores, so filtering differed. Method: immunoSEQ multiplex PCR; TCRdb's copy keeps in-frame clones and lacks some. That table gives V, J and clone size, and the DNA gave D and trimming. Altogether over 2,000,000 clones are present, 80% to 95% being singletons, with the ten largest covering around 1.7%. Study-wide results and caveats: The naive CD4 repertoires of a handful of donors were compared, and around 5.1% of clonotypes were shared.

Germline V lookup: CDR1 LNHDA, CDR2 SQIVND (reference sequence). Losses at the gene ends were 5 bases for V and 2 bases for J; bases not matched to a gene: 3. The CDR3 covers 14 residues. The chain is built from TRBV19 and TRBJ1-5; TRBD1 matches 7 bases. The clonotype comes from a man younger than 35 in good health. Some clones in this sample may be carry-over from other donors' samples. The sequenced material came from naive CD8+ T cells from PBMCs. The CDR3 here is CASSRDSRNQPQHF. Written as DNA, the CDR3 is TGTGCCAGTAGTCGGGACAGTCGCAATCAGCCCCAGCATTTT.